The 30 T cell receptor beta chains below all came from one sample that was sequenced in a study of CD8+CD57+ T cells in acquired aplastic anemia. Genomic DNA served as template for TCR beta VDJ and CDR3 profiling. TCRdb processed the reads anew with MiXCR; each CDR3 protein has one entry. The sample lists about 170,000 distinct CDR3 sequences; around 60% were seen once. Material: sorted CD4+, CD8+, or CD8+CD57+ T cells (not recorded which) from PBMCs. The receptors were gathered from a human donor in good health.

This chain links TRBV7-2 with TRBJ1-3; a possible D gene is TRBD1 (6 bases). Per the germline V gene, CDR1 is SGHTA and CDR2 is FQGNSA. V dropped 1 base and J dropped 2 bases, with 6 bases sitting between them. The CDR3 runs 14 residues. CDR3 nucleotide sequence: TGTGCCAGCAGCTTAGACAGGGCTGGAAACACCATATATTTT. Translation gives CASSLDRAGNTIYF.

The chain combines TRBV10-3 with TRBJ2-2; 11 nucleotides match TRBD1. Looked up from germline, CDR1 is ENHRY and CDR2 is SYGVKD. Trimming took 7 bases from V and 7 from J; bases not matched to a gene: 8. This CDR3 spans 15 amino acids. The CDR3 is CAITPGQGGYGELFF. In nucleotides, the CDR3 is TGTGCCATCACTCCGGGACAGGGGGGATACGGGGAGCTGTTTTTT.

The V and J genes are TRBV27 and TRBJ1-2; 10 bases match TRBD1. Trimming removed 5 bases from V and 4 bases from J; junction bases left unmatched: 7. The CDR3 runs 15 residues. Per the germline V gene, CDR1 is MNHEY and CDR2 is SMNVEV (reference sequence). The CDR3 loop is CASSPPGQGFYGYTF. Here the CDR3 DNA reads TGTGCCAGCAGTCCGCCGGGACAGGGGTTCTATGGCTACACCTTC.

V usage is TRBV20-1 and J usage is TRBJ2-1, with TRBD1 matching over 8 bases. The CDR3 totals 15 residues. Germline trimming cut 0 bases from V and 4 bases from J; bases unmatched to any gene: 5. CDR1 is DFQATT and CDR2 is SNEGSKA in the germline V gene (reference sequence). This CDR3 is CSARDARGPYNEQFF. In nucleotides, the CDR3 is TGCAGTGCTAGAGATGCCAGGGGGCCTTACAATGAGCAGTTCTTC.

The rearrangement links TRBV29-1 to TRBJ2-5; D is unresolved. This CDR3 is built from 12 residues. Germline CDR1 SQVTM, CDR2 ANQGSEA. The V end was cut by 7 bases, the J end by 0 bases, with 9 bases between. CDR3 DNA: TGCAGCGCCGAGGTGTACCAAGAGACCCAGTACTTC. It translates to CSAEVYQETQYF.

As regards this clonotype: Its ends do not fully match the called genes, so a read error is possible. This chain joins TRBV15 and TRBJ2-7; 9 bases match TRBD2. The length of the CDR3 is 14 residues. The germline V gene has CDR1 LNHNV and CDR2 YYDKDF (reference sequence). The CDR3 protein is CATSGDSGGYEQYF. The CDR3 DNA reads as TGTGCCACCAGCGGAGATAGCGGGGGCTACGAGCAGTACTTC.

This clonotype was recorded many times. J is TRBJ1-1 and V is TRBV2; D unresolved. CDR3 length: 11 amino acids. The ends were cut back, 4 bases at V and 5 bases at J, with 5 bases in the middle. In germline, CDR1 is SNHLY, CDR2 FYNNEI. CDR3 sequence reads: CASSVGTEAFF. CDR3 sequence (DNA): TGTGCCAGCAGTGTAGGGACTGAAGCTTTCTTT.

The CDR3 sequence: CASSLDRVTSTEAFF. In DNA form, the CDR3 reads TGTGCCAGCAGCTTAGACAGAGTCACGAGCACTGAAGCTTTCTTT. This sequence joins TRBV7-2 and TRBJ1-1; D ambiguous. The V end was cut by 1 base, the J end by 4 bases, with 13 bases between. This CDR3 comprises 15 residues. Per the germline V gene, CDR1 is SGHTA and CDR2 is FQGNSA.

The chain is built from TRBV15 and TRBJ1-2; D is unresolved. Trimming removed 0 bases from V and 5 bases from J, with 4 bases in between. CDR1 and CDR2 from the germline V gene are LNHNV and YYDKDF (reference sequence). The CDR3 sequence is 12 residues long. The CDR3 region is CATSREGYGYTF. CDR3 in DNA: TGTGCCACCAGCAGAGAAGGGTATGGCTACACCTTC.

V usage is TRBV19 and J usage is TRBJ2-7; 9 nucleotides line up with TRBD2. CDR3 length: 13 amino acids. V gave up 9 bases and J gave up 2 bases; unmatched junction bases: 5. Germline CDR1 reads LNHDA; CDR2 reads SQIVND (reference sequence). The CDR3 DNA reads as TGTGCCAGCTCACGACTAGCGGCCTACGAGCAGTACTTC. It specifies CASSRLAAYEQYF.

The gene calls are TRBV2 and TRBJ2-7; D gene ambiguous. Germline V gene data show CDR1 as SNHLY and CDR2 as FYNNEI. The ends were cut back, 6 bases at V and 1 base at J, with 16 bases in the middle. The length of the CDR3 is 15 residues. CDR3 sequence reads: CASSPDHARSYEQYF. The DNA of the CDR3 is TGTGCCAGCAGCCCGGACCACGCACGTTCCTACGAGCAGTACTTC. Using reference TRBV2 and TRBJ2-7 for the parts outside the CDR3, the full variable domain is EPEVTQTPSHQVTQMGQEVILRCVPISNHLYFYWYRQILGQKVEFLVSFYNNEISEKSEIFDDQFSVERPDGSNFTLKIRSTKLEDSAMYFCASSPDHARSYEQYFGPGTRLTVT.

This clonotype was seen more than once but under ten times. The chain uses TRBV7-2 and TRBJ2-3; 7 positions match TRBD2. Trimming cost V 4 bases and J 5 bases; bases outside gene matches: 6. This CDR3 is 14 amino acids long. CDR1 and CDR2 from the germline V gene are SGHTA and FQGNSA. The chain's CDR3 is CASSSSGVGDTQYF. For the CDR3, the DNA is TGTGCCAGCAGCTCAAGCGGGGTGGGAGATACGCAGTATTTT.

The chain is built from TRBV20-1 and TRBJ1-3; D gene ambiguous. The germline gives CDR1 DFQATT, CDR2 SNEGSKA (reference sequence). This CDR3 contains 14 residues. V was pared by 0 bases and J by 0 bases, with 6 bases between. CDR3 coding DNA: TGCAGTGCTAGAGAAGGACTCTCTGGAAACACCATATATTTT. The encoded protein is CSAREGLSGNTIYF.

This clonotype was seen only once. The chain uses TRBV7-8 and TRBJ2-2; unclear D gene. The length of the CDR3 is 13 residues. Trimming cost V 1 base and J 7 bases, with 7 bases left between them. The V gene's germline CDR1 is SGHVS and CDR2 FQNEAQ. CDR3 protein: CASSLVVSGELFF. CDR3 coding DNA: TGTGCCAGCAGCTTAGTTGTGAGCGGGGAGCTGTTTTTT.

V and J are TRBV2 and TRBJ2-1; TRBD2 aligns across 10 bases. The germline V gene encodes CDR1 SNHLY and CDR2 FYNNEI. V was pared by 0 bases and J by 8 bases, with 4 bases of the junction left unmatched. The CDR3 has 15 residues. The CDR3 loop is CASSEAASGGDEQFF. The CDR3 DNA follows: TGTGCCAGCAGTGAAGCGGCTAGCGGGGGTGATGAGCAGTTCTTC. Looking up the rest from reference TRBV2 and TRBJ2-1 gives the full variable domain: EPEVTQTPSHQVTQMGQEVILRCVPISNHLYFYWYRQILGQKVEFLVSFYNNEISEKSEIFDDQFSVERPDGSNFTLKIRSTKLEDSAMYFCASSEAASGGDEQFFGPGTRLTVL.

Ten or more counts support this clonotype. This chain uses TRBV7-9 with TRBJ2-7; TRBD2 agrees at 9 bases. The V segment lost 0 bases and the J segment 1 base; nucleotides outside the gene matches: 10. The CDR3 length is 18 residues. Germline-derived CDR1 and CDR2 are SEHNR and FQNEAQ (reference sequence). This chain's CDR3 is CASSLAVVAGDLSYEQYF. The CDR3 DNA is TGTGCCAGCAGCTTAGCGGTGGTAGCGGGGGACCTTTCCTACGAGCAGTACTTC.

The chain links TRBV7-9 to TRBJ2-3; no clear D. This CDR3 is built from 12 residues. Germline V gene lookup returns CDR1 SEHNR and CDR2 FQNEAQ (reference sequence). Trimming shortened V by 5 bases and J by 2 bases, and 5 bases separated the two germline ends. The CDR3 region has the DNA TGTGCCAGCAGCGCGGACACAGATACGCAGTATTTT. Encoded protein: CASSADTDTQYF.

The chain combines TRBV6-1 with TRBJ1-4; possibly TRBD1 for D (6 bases). Germline V gene data show CDR1 as MNHNS and CDR2 as SASEGT. The CDR3 covers 15 residues. V was pared by 6 bases and J by 5 bases, with 16 bases between. The CDR3: CASRTPAGANEKLFF. CDR3 coding DNA: TGTGCCAGCAGGACCCCGGCAGGGGCAAATGAAAAACTGTTTTTT.

V and J are TRBV20-1 and TRBJ2-3, with D unclear. The germline V gene has CDR1 DFQATT and CDR2 SNEGSKA (reference sequence). The germline V and J ends were trimmed by 1 base and 2 bases, with 7 bases remaining between them. The CDR3 consists of 13 residues. The CDR3 protein is CSARVPLTDTQYF. CDR3 nucleotides: TGCAGTGCTAGAGTTCCCCTCACAGATACGCAGTATTTT.

With regard to this clonotype: A read error may account for a junction end that differs from germline. The CDR3 coding sequence is TGTGCCACCCGTCCCGGGACAGGGACCGGGGAGCTGCTTTTT. Translating it yields CATRPGTGTGELLF. The rearrangement uses TRBV15 and TRBJ2-2; 9 nucleotides align to TRBD1. The CDR3 contains 14 residues. Germline-derived CDR1 and CDR2 are LNHNV and YYDKDF (reference sequence).

The chain is built from TRBV20-1 and TRBJ2-5; D might be TRBD1 or TRBD2, each matching 5 bases. V was cut by 1 base and J by 3 bases, with 15 bases left in between. This CDR3 spans 15 amino acids. Germline CDR1 is DFQATT and CDR2 is SNEGSKA (reference sequence). This CDR3 reads CSARVPGRLKETQYF. Here the CDR3 DNA reads TGCAGTGCTAGAGTGCCGGGACGCCTCAAAGAGACCCAGTACTTC.

This clonotype was seen only once. The chain employs TRBV10-2 and TRBJ2-7, with a possible D match to TRBD2 (7 bases). V lost 6 bases, J lost 0 bases, and 18 bases lay in between. Germline-derived CDR1 and CDR2 are WSHSY and SAAADI. The CDR3 is made up of 16 amino acids. The CDR3 spells CASRPPGGRSSYEQYF. CDR3 coding DNA: TGCGCCAGCAGACCCCCGGGGGGCCGGAGCTCCTACGAGCAGTACTTC.

This sequence joins TRBV20-1 and TRBJ2-3; 9 bases align to TRBD1. V trimming: 6 bases; J trimming: 6 bases; junction bases outside the gene matches: 13. Germline CDR1 DFQATT, CDR2 SNEGSKA (reference sequence). The CDR3 is made up of 15 amino acids. CDR3 sequence (DNA): TGCAGTGCAAGGATAACCCGGGACAGGGTCGATACGCAGTATTTT. Its translation is CSARITRDRVDTQYF.

The J gene is TRBJ1-2, the V gene TRBV20-1; D is perhaps TRBD1 (5 bases). The CDR3 spans 14 residues. V was trimmed by 3 bases and J by 7 bases, leaving 18 bases between them. Germline CDR1 and CDR2: DFQATT and SNEGSKA (reference sequence). CDR3: CSASRDSSSAGYTF. CDR3 nucleotides: TGCAGTGCTAGTAGGGACTCCTCGTCGGCTGGCTACACCTTC.

The V and J genes are TRBV20-1 and TRBJ1-5, with 8 bases aligning to TRBD1. The J segment lost 5 bases and the V segment lost 6 bases, leaving 12 bases of the junction unmatched. This CDR3 is 15 amino acids long. Looked up from germline, CDR1 is DFQATT and CDR2 is SNEGSKA (reference sequence). CDR3 sequence reads: CSASQGATLYQPQHF. CDR3 DNA: TGCAGTGCCTCGCAGGGGGCTACACTTTATCAGCCCCAGCATTTT.

V and J are TRBV15 and TRBJ1-1; possibly TRBD1 for D (6 bases). The CDR3 contains 13 residues. Deletions cut 3 bases from V and 8 bases from J, with 13 bases between. CDR1 and CDR2 from the germline V gene are LNHNV and YYDKDF (reference sequence). Written as DNA, the CDR3 is TGTGCCACCAGCAGTGGGGACAAATCCGAAGCTTTCTTT. Its translation is CATSSGDKSEAFF. Combining the CDR3 with reference TRBV15 and TRBJ1-1 gives the whole variable domain DAMVIQNPRYQVTQFGKPVTLSCSQTLNHNVMYWYQQKSSQAPKLLFHYYDKDFNNEADTPDNFQSRRPNTSFCFLDIRSPGLGDTAMYLCATSSGDKSEAFFGQGTRLTVV.

This clonotype came up many times. This chain connects TRBV9 to TRBJ2-7; D is unclear. V was pared by 0 bases and J by 3 bases, with 13 bases between. The CDR3 loop spans 15 amino acids. The germline gives CDR1 SGDLS, CDR2 YYNGEE. CDR3 DNA: TGTGCCAGCAGCGTAGCGAACTACCCGAGCTACGAGCAGTACTTC. It encodes CASSVANYPSYEQYF.

CDR3 sequence reads: CASSTRTGVAFF. CDR3 in DNA: TGTGCCAGCAGCACTCGGACAGGGGTGGCTTTCTTT. The chain is built from TRBV7-2 and TRBJ1-1; 9 bases align to TRBD1. The CDR3 runs 12 residues. V dropped 5 bases and J dropped 11; count of bases not matched to a gene: 6. Germline CDR1 and CDR2: SGHTA and FQGNSA. The entire variable domain, with the rest obtained from reference TRBV7-2 and TRBJ1-1, is as follows: GAGVSQSPSNKVTEKGKDVELRCDPISGHTALYWYRQSLGQGLEFLIYFQGNSAPDKSGLPSDRFSAERTGGSVSTLTIQRTQQEDSAVYLCASSTRTGVAFFGQGTRLTVV.

The chain has TRBV5-1 and TRBJ2-5; a weak D match, TRBD1 (6 bases). The CDR3 covers 14 residues. The germline V and J ends were trimmed by 1 base and 4 bases, with 11 bases remaining between them. From germline, CDR1 is SGHRS and CDR2 YFSETQ. The CDR3 DNA reads TGCGCCAGCAGCTTGCAGGGGATAGCAGAGACCCAGTACTTC. This codes for CASSLQGIAETQYF.

The sample holds one count of this clonotype. Sequence at one end of the junction differs from germline and may be a read error. The chain employs TRBV19 and TRBJ2-5, with 10 bases lining up with TRBD1. This CDR3 comprises 14 residues. From germline, CDR1 is LNHDA and CDR2 SQIVND (reference sequence). Written as DNA, the CDR3 is TGTGCCAGTAGGAGACAGGGGGCGGGAGAGACCCAATACTTC. Amino acids: CASRRQGAGETQYF.